Sequencing of this TCR beta chain was carried out in a study of blood T cells in healthy people across ages. A second PCR, run for about 6 to 11 cycles, used a sample-barcoded 5' primer plus a J-beta primer mix. TCRdb re-called the 5' RACE reads through MiXCR, storing one row per CDR3 protein. The table lists just under 550,000 distinct CDR3 sequences, 24% of them singletons. The V gene's germline CDR1 is MDHEN and CDR2 SYDVKM. This CDR3 spans 16 amino acids. In its sample, this clonotype was seen a few times. These records were also assigned to another study, of T cells of mothers and their children.

The V gene is TRBV28, the J gene TRBJ2-5; 7 positions agree with TRBD2. The last part of the DNA fits TRBJ2-7 better; the J call may be wrong. Material: blood. The receptor was derived from a boy aged 5-17 years in good health. The CDR3 sequence: CASRSPRAGLFYEQYF. The CDR3 nucleotides are TGTGCCAGCAGATCCCCTAGAGCGGGACTTTTCTACGAGCAGTACTTC.